A single sample is the source of the 27 T cell receptor beta chains below, sequenced in a study of blood T cell repertoires in COVID-19. Libraries were prepared by immunoSEQ multiplex PCR; TCRdb keeps only in-frame clonotypes and omits some of them. The sample lists roughly 100,000 clones, approximately 90% occurring once. Sequencing was done on a sample of peripheral blood. The receptors here all came from a woman over 75 in a cohort sampled during active COVID-19.

The V call is TRBV30, the J call TRBJ1-3, with D maybe TRBD1 (5 bases). Per germline, CDR1 GTSNPN and CDR2 SVGIG (reference sequence). Deletions cut 0 bases from V and 4 bases from J, with 10 bases between. The CDR3 has 14 amino acids. CDR3 nucleotides: TGTGCCTGGAGTGTAAGGGGAATCGGAAACACCATATATTTT. Protein: CAWSVRGIGNTIYF. Looking up the rest from reference TRBV30 and TRBJ1-3 gives the full variable domain: SQTIHQWPATLVQPVGSPLSLECTVEGTSNPNLYWYRQAAGRGLQLLFYSVGIGQISSEVPQNLSASRPQDRQFILSSKKLLLSDSGFYLCAWSVRGIGNTIYFGEGSWLTVV.

The chain carries TRBV4-1 and TRBJ1-3, with D perhaps matching TRBD1 (5 bases). The CDR3 spans 16 residues. Germline V gene data show CDR1 as MGHRA and CDR2 as YSYEKL. Between the trimmed V and J ends, which lost 5 bases and 0 bases, there was a span of 14 bases. In DNA form, the CDR3 reads TGCGCCAGCAGCTTTACAGGCGGAAGCTCTGGAAACACCATATATTTT. The encoded protein is CASSFTGGSSGNTIYF.

V usage is TRBV6-5 and J usage is TRBJ1-5, with 7 bases identical to TRBD1. The CDR3 consists of 14 residues. Trimming at V came to 6 bases and at J to 7 bases, leaving 9 bases not matched to a gene. Per germline, CDR1 MNHEY and CDR2 SVGAGI. This CDR3 reads CASRSQGEEQPQHF. DNA of the CDR3: TGTGCCAGCAGGTCTCAGGGGGAGGAACAGCCCCAGCATTTT.

This chain connects TRBV10-2 to TRBJ1-1; D call uncertain. Trimming left V 6 bases short and J 10 bases short, with 21 bases between. Germline loops: CDR1 WSHSY, CDR2 SAAADI. This CDR3 has 14 amino acids. The DNA for the CDR3 is TGCGCCAGCAGGGAAGACAAAGCCAAACCCAGAGCTTTCTTT. Translated, it gives CASREDKAKPRAFF.

CDR3 amino acids: CASSLDSPRNTEAFF. CDR3 in DNA: TGCGCCAGCAGCTTGGACAGTCCGCGGAACACTGAAGCTTTCTTT. The gene calls are TRBV5-1 and TRBJ1-1; D gene ambiguous. Germline V lookup: CDR1 SGHRS, CDR2 YFSETQ. V shed 0 bases and J shed 1 base, with 10 bases lying between them. The length of the CDR3 is 15 residues.

The J gene is TRBJ2-5, the V gene TRBV5-5; no clear D gene. The V gene lost 2 bases and the J gene lost 1 base, with 12 bases spanning the gap. This CDR3 contains 15 residues. Germline V gives CDR1 SGHKS, CDR2 YYEKEE (reference sequence). CDR3 sequence: CASSFFTDTQETQYF. The CDR3 DNA is TGTGCCAGCAGCTTCTTCACAGATACCCAAGAGACCCAGTACTTC.

The CDR3 coding sequence is TGTGCCAGCTCAAGGGACCCTGGGGAGGATCAGCCCCAGCATTTT. Residues: CASSRDPGEDQPQHF. The J gene is TRBJ1-5, the V gene TRBV18; TRBD1 might be the D (5 bases). The germline V and J ends were trimmed by 5 bases and 5 bases, with 16 bases remaining between them. CDR1 is KGHSH and CDR2 is LQKENI in the germline V gene. The CDR3 spans 15 residues.

This rearrangement joins TRBV27 to TRBJ2-7; 9 bases agree with TRBD1. This CDR3 comprises 17 residues. Germline CDR1 and CDR2: MNHEY and SMNVEV (reference sequence). Trimming took 5 bases from V and 4 from J; bases not matched to a gene: 15. The CDR3 bases are TGTGCCAGCAGTCCCAACAGATGGGACAGGGAGGCGTACGAGCAGTACTTC. Protein: CASSPNRWDREAYEQYF.

This clone was detected only once. This sequence joins TRBV3-1 (or the pseudogene TRBV3-2) and TRBJ2-2; 7 nucleotides agree with TRBD1. The CDR3 has 16 amino acids. Germline CDR1 and CDR2: LGHDT and YNNKEL (reference sequence). V lost 2 bases and J lost 2; bases outside the gene matches: 5. The CDR3 protein is CASSQLGGLNTGELFF. For the CDR3, the DNA is TGTGCCAGCAGCCAACTAGGGGGCCTTAACACCGGGGAGCTGTTTTTT.

The V and J genes are TRBV5-5 and TRBJ2-5; no reliable D call. This CDR3 spans 13 amino acids. V was pared by 5 bases and J by 5 bases, with 13 bases between. Germline V gene lookup returns CDR1 SGHKS and CDR2 YYEKEE (reference sequence). In DNA, the CDR3 is TGTGCCAGCAGAACGAGGTCCGGGGAGACCCAGTACTTC. It codes for CASRTRSGETQYF.

The chain combines TRBV27 with TRBJ1-2; possible D gene TRBD1, 6 bases. The CDR3 has 13 amino acids. V dropped 5 bases and J dropped 4 bases, with 11 bases sitting between them. CDR1 and CDR2 from the germline V gene are MNHEY and SMNVEV (reference sequence). CDR3 in DNA: TGTGCCAGCAGTCCGACAGGTCTCTATGGCTACACCTTC. Residues: CASSPTGLYGYTF.

The chain has TRBV6-5 and TRBJ1-6, with D unresolved. CDR3 length: 13 residues. The V gene lost 11 bases and the J gene lost 6 bases, with 14 bases spanning the gap. Germline loops: CDR1 MNHEY, CDR2 SVGAGI. Here the CDR3 DNA reads TGTGCCCGAAGGGAGGGTGCTAATTCACCCCTCCACTTT. Its translation: CARREGANSPLHF.

V gene TRBV7-2 combines with J gene TRBJ2-2; no firm D call. CDR1 and CDR2 from the germline V gene are SGHTA and FQGNSA. The CDR3 consists of 13 residues. Trimming shortened V by 10 bases and J by 1 base, and 10 bases separated the two germline ends. The CDR3 nucleotides read TGTGCCACCTACTCTCAGAACACCGGGGAGCTGTTTTTT. The encoded protein is CATYSQNTGELFF.

The chain uses TRBV12-5 and TRBJ1-2, with D hard to call. Trimming shortened V by 1 base and J by 6 bases, and 12 bases separated the two germline ends. Germline lookup yields CDR1 LGHNT and CDR2 FRNRAP. The CDR3 runs 14 residues. DNA of the CDR3: TGTGCTAGTGGTTTGGCCGGGGTTTCGGATGGCTACACCTTC. Residues: CASGLAGVSDGYTF.

The chain carries TRBV5-1 and TRBJ1-5; TRBD1 matches 7 bases. This CDR3 comprises 14 residues. Germline CDR1 and CDR2: SGHRS and YFSETQ. V lost 1 base to trimming and J lost 2 bases; unmatched junction nucleotides: 0. CDR3 DNA: TGCGCCAGCAGCTTGACAGGGGGCAATCAGCCCCAGCATTTT. Translation: CASSLTGGNQPQHF.

The chain is built from TRBV7-2 and TRBJ2-7, with a possible D match to TRBD2 (6 bases). This CDR3 has 13 residues. The V end was cut by 5 bases, the J end by 4 bases, with 12 bases between. The germline V gene encodes CDR1 SGHTA and CDR2 FQGNSA. CDR3 residues: CASSPPTSYEQYF. The CDR3 coding sequence is TGTGCCAGCAGCCCCCCGACTAGTTACGAGCAGTACTTC.

V usage is TRBV18 and J usage is TRBJ2-5; 7 nucleotides line up with TRBD1. This CDR3 is built from 15 residues. CDR1 KGHSH and CDR2 LQKENI come from the germline V gene. The V gene end was trimmed by 3 bases and the J gene end by 5 bases; junction bases not matched to a gene: 9. The CDR3 bases are TGTGCCAGCTCACCTTCCTTGGACAGGTCGGAGACCCAGTACTTC. This translates into CASSPSLDRSETQYF.

This clone was recorded once. The chain combines TRBV28 with TRBJ2-5; 9 bases fit TRBD1. This CDR3 contains 16 residues. Germline CDR1 and CDR2: MDHEN and SYDVKM. The junction had 15 bases not matched to a gene; V was cut back by 8 bases and J by 5 bases. The CDR3, as DNA: TGTGCCAGCCTTCCCGGGACAGGGTCCGGTGGGGAGACCCAGTACTTC. Amino acid sequence: CASLPGTGSGGETQYF. The full variable domain, in which reference TRBV28 and TRBJ2-5 provide the parts outside the CDR3, is DVKVTQSSRYLVKRTGEKVFLECVQDMDHENMFWYRQDPGLGLRLIYFSYDVKMKEKGDIPEGYSVSREKKERFSLILESASTNQTSMYLCASLPGTGSGGETQYFGPGTRLLVL.

The chain has TRBV28 and TRBJ1-1; 7 nucleotides align to TRBD1. Germline CDR1 reads MDHEN; CDR2 reads SYDVKM. V lost 5 bases to trimming and J lost 4 bases; unmatched junction nucleotides: 13. The CDR3 runs to 16 residues. CDR3 sequence (DNA): TGTGCCAGCAGTCCTCTAGTTTTTACAGGGGCCACTGAAGCTTTCTTT. Its protein product is CASSPLVFTGATEAFF. The whole variable domain, filled in from reference TRBV28 and TRBJ1-1, reads DVKVTQSSRYLVKRTGEKVFLECVQDMDHENMFWYRQDPGLGLRLIYFSYDVKMKEKGDIPEGYSVSREKKERFSLILESASTNQTSMYLCASSPLVFTGATEAFFGQGTRLTVV.

The chain links TRBV19 to TRBJ2-1; possibly TRBD2 for D (5 bases). V shed 10 bases and J shed 0 bases, with 22 bases lying between them. Germline V lookup: CDR1 LNHDA, CDR2 SQIVND (reference sequence). The CDR3 loop spans 17 amino acids. The CDR3 loop is CAIFSAGTTSSYNEQFF. The CDR3 region has the DNA TGTGCCATCTTCTCGGCGGGTACCACTAGCTCCTACAATGAGCAGTTCTTC.

This chain joins TRBV18 and TRBJ2-3, with TRBD2 matching over 8 bases. CDR3 length equals 15 residues. V was pared by 0 bases and J by 6 bases, with 5 bases of the junction left unmatched. Germline V gene lookup returns CDR1 KGHSH and CDR2 LQKENI. CDR3 region: CASSPPGTRGDTQYF. The CDR3 bases are TGTGCCAGCTCACCACCCGGGACTAGGGGGGATACGCAGTATTTT.

J is TRBJ2-1 and V is TRBV7-9, with D perhaps matching TRBD1 (5 bases). Germline V CDR1 and CDR2: SEHNR, FQNEAQ (reference sequence). The CDR3 runs 13 residues. Trimming stripped 5 bases from V and 4 bases from J, with 9 bases between. CDR3 in DNA: TGTGCCAGCAGCCCAGCAGGGTACAATGAGCAGTTCTTC. Its protein product is CASSPAGYNEQFF. Filled out from reference TRBV7-9 and TRBJ2-1, the complete variable domain reads DTGVSQNPRHKITKRGQNVTFRCDPISEHNRLYWYRQTLGQGPEFLTYFQNEAQLEKSRLLSDRFSAERPKGSFSTLEIQRTEQGDSAMYLCASSPAGYNEQFFGPGTRLTVL.

The chain joins TRBV7-2 to TRBJ2-7; the match to TRBD2 covers 12 bases. CDR3 length: 15 residues. V lost 6 bases and J lost 5; bases outside the gene matches: 8. Per germline, CDR1 SGHTA and CDR2 FQGNSA. CDR3 loop: CASRPNGLAGHEQYF. CDR3 nucleotides: TGTGCCAGCAGACCCAACGGACTAGCGGGACACGAGCAGTACTTC. Full variable domain (rest looked up from reference TRBV7-2 and TRBJ2-7): GAGVSQSPSNKVTEKGKDVELRCDPISGHTALYWYRQSLGQGLEFLIYFQGNSAPDKSGLPSDRFSAERTGGSVSTLTIQRTQQEDSAVYLCASRPNGLAGHEQYFGPGTRLTVT.

This chain links TRBV7-2 with TRBJ2-1; possible D gene TRBD2, 6 bases. The CDR3 spans 15 residues. Trimming shortened V by 1 base and J by 3 bases, and 10 bases separated the two germline ends. The germline gives CDR1 SGHTA, CDR2 FQGNSA. The CDR3 here is CASSLVGGYYNEQFF. CDR3 sequence (DNA): TGTGCCAGCAGCTTAGTTGGAGGGTACTACAATGAGCAGTTCTTC.

This chain uses TRBV7-2 with TRBJ1-5; weak D call: TRBD1 (6 bases). V lost 1 base and J 2 bases, leaving 18 bases between the germline ends. The CDR3 sequence is 18 residues long. The germline CDR1 and CDR2 sequences are SGHTA and FQGNSA. CDR3 bases: TGTGCCAGCAGCTTAGTGGGCGGCGGGGGGCTCGGCAATCAGCCCCAGCATTTT. Translation gives CASSLVGGGGLGNQPQHF.

The chain uses TRBV9 and TRBJ2-3; 8 positions match TRBD2. Per germline, CDR1 SGDLS and CDR2 YYNGEE. Trimming cost V 4 bases and J 2 bases; bases outside gene matches: 3. There are 14 residues in the CDR3. The DNA of the CDR3 is TGTGCCAGCAGCCCTAGCGGGTTCACAGATACGCAGTATTTT. Translation gives CASSPSGFTDTQYF.

This chain joins TRBV2 and TRBJ1-6; 8 bases align to TRBD1. The CDR3 covers 14 residues. Trimming at V came to 6 bases and at J to 9 bases, leaving 7 bases not matched to a gene. Germline CDR1 is SNHLY and CDR2 is FYNNEI. CDR3 region: CASSAGTGGSPLHF. As DNA, the CDR3 is TGTGCCAGCAGCGCAGGGACAGGAGGTTCACCCCTCCACTTT.